Listed below are T cell receptor beta chains from one sample, sequenced in a study of blood T cells in healthy people across ages. TCRdb called the 5' RACE reads again in MiXCR, with one record for every CDR3 protein. Counted here are 600,000 or so distinct CDR3 sequences, 25% to 30% occurring once; the ten biggest clones make up approximately 15%. Sequencing used blood. The receptor source for this set is a woman aged 80 or over in good health. Each CDR3 is given with its conserved first and last residue. Each record gives: D gene, clone size, V gene, J gene, CDR3 DNA, CDR3 protein. D genes are given only for firm matches. Expanded clones are given a class, and other clones once, few, many or no size at all.

NA	many	TRBV29-1	TRBJ2-3	TGCAGCGTTCGCCCGAGACTTTACACAGATACGCAGTATTTT	CSVRPRLYTDTQYF
TRBD1	NA	TRBV6-6	TRBJ1-1	TGTGCCAGCAGCCGACAGGGGGGCTCCATGAACACTGAAGCTTTCTTT	CASSRQGGSMNTEAFF
NA	many	TRBV6-5	TRBJ1-5	TGTGCCAGCAGACCGTCGTCAGGGGGCAATCAGCCCCAGCATTTT	CASRPSSGGNQPQHF
TRBD1	NA	TRBV15	TRBJ2-7	TGTGCCACCAGCCCCCGGGACAGGGGAGACAATGAGCAGTACTTC	CATSPRDRGDNEQYF
NA	many	TRBV4-1	TRBJ2-7	TGCGCCAGCAGCCAAGATCTGCAGGGACCCCGGGAGCAGTACTTC	CASSQDLQGPREQYF
NA	many	TRBV7-2	TRBJ1-6	TGTGCCAGCAGCTCAGGACACAGGGACGGTAATTCACCCCTCCACTTT	CASSSGHRDGNSPLHF
NA	few	TRBV9	TRBJ2-4	TGTGCCAGCAGCGCGGACACTGAAAACATTCGGTACTTC	CASSADTENIRYF
NA	many	TRBV6-5	TRBJ1-4	TGTGCCAGCAGCTTGGGGGCTAATGAAAAACTGTTTTTT	CASSLGANEKLFF
TRBD2	many	TRBV20-1	TRBJ2-3	TGCAGTGCTGAAGGACTAGCTAGCACAGATACGCAGTATTTT	CSAEGLASTDTQYF
NA	NA	TRBV30	TRBJ1-1	TGTGCCTGGAGGGGGGTGACAGGTGGCACTGAAGCTTTCTTT	CAWRGVTGGTEAFF
NA	many	TRBV6-1	TRBJ2-3	TGTGCCAGCAGTGGGAGGTTGTGGGGCAACACAGATACGCAGTATTTT	CASSGRLWGNTDTQYF
NA	many	TRBV4-3	TRBJ1-2	TGCGCCAGCAGCCAAGACCATGGTTCCCCAGGGCCTTCCGGCTACACCTTC	CASSQDHGSPGPSGYTF
NA	NA	TRBV12-3/TRBV12-4	TRBJ2-6	TGTGCCAGCAGTTTAGGGCTCTCTGGGGCCAGCGTCCTGACTTTC	CASSLGLSGASVLTF
NA	many	TRBV15	TRBJ2-7	TGTGCCACCAGCAGAGATAGGTTTTTGGGAGCCTACGAGCAGTACTTC	CATSRDRFLGAYEQYF
NA	NA	TRBV6-5	TRBJ1-5	TGTGCCAGCAGACCGGGACTGATAGTTAATCAGCCCCAGCATTTT	CASRPGLIVNQPQHF
NA	few	TRBV7-3	TRBJ1-1	TGTGCCAGCAGCTTAGATTTCAGCGCGCCCGAAGCTTTCTTT	CASSLDFSAPEAFF
NA	many	TRBV6-6	TRBJ2-3	TGTGCCAGCAGTTACTGGGGGGATACGCAGTATTTT	CASSYWGDTQYF
NA	NA	TRBV7-6	TRBJ2-3	TGTGCCAGCAGCGGGGACGTACCAGATACGCAGTATTTT	CASSGDVPDTQYF
NA	many	TRBV2	TRBJ1-2	TGTGCCAGCACGTCGTCCGGCAGCGGGGGCTACACCTTC	CASTSSGSGGYTF
NA	many	TRBV5-1	TRBJ2-3	TGCGCCAGCAGAGTAGCTGGGTCGATCACAGATACGCAGTATTTT	CASRVAGSITDTQYF